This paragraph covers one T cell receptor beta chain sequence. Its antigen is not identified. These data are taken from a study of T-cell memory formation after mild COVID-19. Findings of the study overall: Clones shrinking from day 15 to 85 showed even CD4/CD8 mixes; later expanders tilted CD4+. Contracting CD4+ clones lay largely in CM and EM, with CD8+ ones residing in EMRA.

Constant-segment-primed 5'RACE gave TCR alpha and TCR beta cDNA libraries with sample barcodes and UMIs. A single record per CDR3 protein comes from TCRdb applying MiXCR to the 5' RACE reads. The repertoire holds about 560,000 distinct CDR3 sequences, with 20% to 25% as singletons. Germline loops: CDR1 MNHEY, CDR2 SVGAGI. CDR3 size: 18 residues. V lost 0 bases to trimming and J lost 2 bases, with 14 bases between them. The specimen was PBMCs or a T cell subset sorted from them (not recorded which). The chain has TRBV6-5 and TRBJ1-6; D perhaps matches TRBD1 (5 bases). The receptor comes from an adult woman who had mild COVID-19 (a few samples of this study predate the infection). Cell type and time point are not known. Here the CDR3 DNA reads TGTGCCAGCAGTTACTCCCCGGGATTGGACACCTATAATTCACCCCTCCACTTT. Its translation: CASSYSPGLDTYNSPLHF.